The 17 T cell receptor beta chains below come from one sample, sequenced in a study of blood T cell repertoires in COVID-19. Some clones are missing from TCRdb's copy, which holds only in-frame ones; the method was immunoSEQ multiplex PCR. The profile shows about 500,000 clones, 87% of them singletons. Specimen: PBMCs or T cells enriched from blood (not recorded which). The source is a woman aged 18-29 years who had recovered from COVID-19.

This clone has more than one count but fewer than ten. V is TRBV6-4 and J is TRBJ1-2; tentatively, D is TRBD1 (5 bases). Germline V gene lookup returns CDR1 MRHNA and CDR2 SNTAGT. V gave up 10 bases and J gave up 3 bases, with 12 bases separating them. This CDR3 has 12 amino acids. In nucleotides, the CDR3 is TGTGCCACCCCGGGGGGAGACTATGGCTACACCTTC. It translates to CATPGGDYGYTF.

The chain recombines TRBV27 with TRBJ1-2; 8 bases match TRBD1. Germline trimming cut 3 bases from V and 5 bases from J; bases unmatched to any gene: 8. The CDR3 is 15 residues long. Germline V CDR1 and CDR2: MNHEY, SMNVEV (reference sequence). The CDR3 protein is CASSFSSGTGYGYTF. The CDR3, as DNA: TGTGCCAGCAGTTTTTCGTCCGGGACAGGTTATGGCTACACCTTC.

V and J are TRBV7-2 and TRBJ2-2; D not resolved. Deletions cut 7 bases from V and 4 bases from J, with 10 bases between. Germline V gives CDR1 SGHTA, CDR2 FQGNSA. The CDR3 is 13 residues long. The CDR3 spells CASTKPGTGELFF. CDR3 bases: TGTGCCAGCACTAAACCCGGCACCGGGGAGCTGTTTTTT. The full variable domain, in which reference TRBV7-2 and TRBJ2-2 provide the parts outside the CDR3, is GAGVSQSPSNKVTEKGKDVELRCDPISGHTALYWYRQSLGQGLEFLIYFQGNSAPDKSGLPSDRFSAERTGGSVSTLTIQRTQQEDSAVYLCASTKPGTGELFFGEGSRLTVL.

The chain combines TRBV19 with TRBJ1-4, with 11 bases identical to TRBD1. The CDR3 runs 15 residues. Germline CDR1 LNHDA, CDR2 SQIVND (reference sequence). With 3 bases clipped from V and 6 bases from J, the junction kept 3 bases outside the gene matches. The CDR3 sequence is CASSIRDRGYEKLFF. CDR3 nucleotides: TGTGCCAGTAGTATCCGGGACAGGGGGTATGAAAAACTGTTTTTT. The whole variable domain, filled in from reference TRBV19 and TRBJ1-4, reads DGGITQSPKYLFRKEGQNVTLSCEQNLNHDAMYWYRQDPGQGLRLIYYSQIVNDFQKGDIAEGYSVSREKKESFPLTVTSAQKNPTAFYLCASSIRDRGYEKLFFGSGTQLSVL.

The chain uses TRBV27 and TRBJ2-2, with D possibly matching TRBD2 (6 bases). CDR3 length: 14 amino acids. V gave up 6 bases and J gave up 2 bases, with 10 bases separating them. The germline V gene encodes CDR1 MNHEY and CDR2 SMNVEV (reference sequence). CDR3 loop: CASRRGGNTGELFF. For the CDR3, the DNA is TGTGCCAGCAGGCGGGGCGGTAACACCGGGGAGCTGTTTTTT.

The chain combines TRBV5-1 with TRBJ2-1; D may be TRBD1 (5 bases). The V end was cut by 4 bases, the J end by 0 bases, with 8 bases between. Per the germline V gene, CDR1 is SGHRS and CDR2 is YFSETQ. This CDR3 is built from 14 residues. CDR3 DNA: TGCGCCAGCAGCGTGGACACCTCCTACAATGAGCAGTTCTTC. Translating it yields CASSVDTSYNEQFF.

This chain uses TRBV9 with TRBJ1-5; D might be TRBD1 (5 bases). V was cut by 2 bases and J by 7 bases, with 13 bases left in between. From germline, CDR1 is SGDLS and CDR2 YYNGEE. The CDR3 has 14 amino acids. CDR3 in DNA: TGTGCCAGCAGCGTTCAAGGGGAACAGCAGCCCCAGCATTTT. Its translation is CASSVQGEQQPQHF.

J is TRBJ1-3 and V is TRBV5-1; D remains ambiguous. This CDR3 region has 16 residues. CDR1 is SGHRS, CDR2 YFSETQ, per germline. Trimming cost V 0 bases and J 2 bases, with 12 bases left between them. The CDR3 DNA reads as TGCGCCAGCAGCTTGGTGGTCAGCGAACCTGGAAACACCATATATTTT. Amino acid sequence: CASSLVVSEPGNTIYF.

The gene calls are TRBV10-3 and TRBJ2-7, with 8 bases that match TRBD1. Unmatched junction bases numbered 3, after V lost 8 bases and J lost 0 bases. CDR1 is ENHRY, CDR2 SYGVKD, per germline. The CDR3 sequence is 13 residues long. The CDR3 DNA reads TGTGCCATCGTAGGGACAGGCTCCTACGAGCAGTACTTC. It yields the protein CAIVGTGSYEQYF.

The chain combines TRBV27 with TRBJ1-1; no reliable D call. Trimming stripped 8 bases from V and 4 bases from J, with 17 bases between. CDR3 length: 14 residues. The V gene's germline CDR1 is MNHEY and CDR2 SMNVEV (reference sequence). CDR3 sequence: CASFPVVGGTEAFF. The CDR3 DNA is TGTGCCAGCTTTCCAGTGGTTGGCGGCACTGAAGCTTTCTTT.

The CDR3 reads CASRTDSPNQPQHF. The CDR3 DNA reads as TGTGCCAGCAGAACTGACAGCCCCAATCAGCCCCAGCATTTT. The V call is TRBV2, the J call TRBJ1-5; TRBD1 is a possible D gene (5 bases). This CDR3 has 14 residues. The V gene's germline CDR1 is SNHLY and CDR2 FYNNEI. Trimming stripped 6 bases from V and 3 bases from J, with 12 bases between.

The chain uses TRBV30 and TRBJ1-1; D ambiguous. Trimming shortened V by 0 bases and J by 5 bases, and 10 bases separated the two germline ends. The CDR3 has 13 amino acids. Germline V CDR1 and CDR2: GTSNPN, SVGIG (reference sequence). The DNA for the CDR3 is TGTGCCTGGAGTGTATACGCCCAGACTGAAGCTTTCTTT. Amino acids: CAWSVYAQTEAFF.

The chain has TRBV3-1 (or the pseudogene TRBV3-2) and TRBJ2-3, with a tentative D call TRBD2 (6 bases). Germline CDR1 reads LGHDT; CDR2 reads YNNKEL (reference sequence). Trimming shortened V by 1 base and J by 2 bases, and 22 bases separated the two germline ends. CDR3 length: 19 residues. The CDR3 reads CASSQVSQVWRDTTDTQYF. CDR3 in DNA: TGTGCCAGCAGCCAAGTATCCCAGGTGTGGCGGGATACCACAGATACGCAGTATTTT.

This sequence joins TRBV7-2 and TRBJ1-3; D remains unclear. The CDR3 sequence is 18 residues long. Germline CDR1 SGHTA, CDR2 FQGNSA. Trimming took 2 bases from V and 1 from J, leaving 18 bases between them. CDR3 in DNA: TGTGCCAGCAGCTTATATTACACCCAAAGAGGATCTGGAAACACCATATATTTT. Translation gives CASSLYYTQRGSGNTIYF.

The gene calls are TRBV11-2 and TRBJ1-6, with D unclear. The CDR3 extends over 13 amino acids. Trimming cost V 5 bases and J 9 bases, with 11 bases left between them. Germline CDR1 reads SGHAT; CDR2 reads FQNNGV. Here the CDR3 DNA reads TGTGCCAGCAGCCTGAGGGAGAGTTCACCCCTCCACTTT. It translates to CASSLRESSPLHF.

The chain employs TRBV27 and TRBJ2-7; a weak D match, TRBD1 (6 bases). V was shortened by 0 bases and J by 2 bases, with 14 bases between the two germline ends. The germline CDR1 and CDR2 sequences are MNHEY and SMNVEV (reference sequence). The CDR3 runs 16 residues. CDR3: CASSLSYRVMAYEQYF. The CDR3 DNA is TGTGCCAGCAGTTTATCATACAGGGTTATGGCCTACGAGCAGTACTTC.

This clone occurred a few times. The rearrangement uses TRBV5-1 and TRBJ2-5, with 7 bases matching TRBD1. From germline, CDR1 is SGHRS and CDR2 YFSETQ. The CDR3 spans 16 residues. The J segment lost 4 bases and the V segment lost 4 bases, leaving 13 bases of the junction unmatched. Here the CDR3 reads CASSHELQRTGETQYF. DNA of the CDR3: TGCGCCAGCAGCCACGAGCTCCAAAGGACAGGAGAGACCCAGTACTTC.